This is a list of T cell receptor beta chains from one sample in a study of blood T cell repertoires in COVID-19. Sequenced by immunoSEQ multiplex PCR; TCRdb stores in-frame clones only, minus some. The table includes 250,000 or so clones, 70% to 90% detected once. The sequencing input was peripheral blood. The receptors shown here come from a woman under 40 with active or convalescent COVID-19. CDR3s include the opening cysteine and the closing phenylalanine or tryptophan. Each record gives: CDR3 length, J gene, V gene, D gene, clone size, CDR3 DNA, CDR3 protein. D genes are given only for firm matches. Size tells how often a clone was seen (once, few, many) or the class of an expanded clone, and some rows leave it out.

16,TRBJ2-5,TRBV9,TRBD2,NA,TGTGCCAGCAGCCCGATAGCGGGGGCCTCCCAAGAGACCCAGTACTTC,CASSPIAGASQETQYF
18,TRBJ2-5,TRBV30,TRBD1,NA,TGTGCCTGGAGTGCCGGGACAGGGGGTCGGGGGGCGTCCGAGACCCAGTACTTC,CAWSAGTGGRGASETQYF
15,TRBJ1-5,TRBV6-5,TRBD1,NA,TGTGCCAGCAGGGACAGGGGGATAAGCAATCAGCCCCAGCATTTT,CASRDRGISNQPQHF
13,TRBJ2-7,TRBV7-9,NA,NA,TGTGCCAGCACACGGGGGACCGATCCAGGGCAGTACTTC,CASTRGTDPGQYF
15,TRBJ1-3,TRBV6-1,NA,once,TGTGCCAGCAGTGAGGGCAGCCGCTCTGGAAACACCATATATTTT,CASSEGSRSGNTIYF
14,TRBJ2-3,TRBV27,NA,NA,TGTGCCAGCAGTTTTGTCAGGGGCACAGATACGCAGTATTTT,CASSFVRGTDTQYF
14,TRBJ2-5,TRBV5-8,TRBD1,few,TGTGCCAGCAGCCCCCACAGGGGAGCGGAGACCCAGTACTTC,CASSPHRGAETQYF
13,TRBJ1-2,TRBV5-1,TRBD1,NA,TGCGCCAGCAGCTCCGGGACAGGGAATGGCTACACCTTC,CASSSGTGNGYTF
15,TRBJ1-5,TRBV27,NA,NA,TGTGCCAGCAGTTCAGGGAGGACCGGCAATCAGCCCCAGCATTTT,CASSSGRTGNQPQHF
14,TRBJ2-3,TRBV27,NA,NA,TGTGCCAGCAGTTATACAGGCGACACAGATACGCAGTATTTT,CASSYTGDTDTQYF
13,TRBJ2-7,TRBV20-1,NA,few,TGCAGTGCTAGTCTCCGGGAACTCAACGAGCAGTACTTC,CSASLRELNEQYF
14,TRBJ1-2,TRBV9,NA,NA,TGTGCCAGCAGCCCAACCAGGTCTAACTATGGCTACACCTTC,CASSPTRSNYGYTF
15,TRBJ2-7,TRBV5-5,NA,NA,TGTGCCAGCAGCTTAACTTACGGTGTCTCCTACGAGCAGTACTTC,CASSLTYGVSYEQYF
18,TRBJ1-2,TRBV4-3,TRBD1,NA,TGCGCCAGCAGCCAATTGACAGGGACCCAAACCGACCCCTATGGCTACACCTTC,CASSQLTGTQTDPYGYTF
14,TRBJ2-5,TRBV19,TRBD1,NA,TGTGCCAGTAGTCAGCAGGGGGCTGGAGAGACCCAGTACTTC,CASSQQGAGETQYF
14,TRBJ2-2,TRBV4-3,NA,NA,TGCGCCAGCAGCATTACAGGGTCTACCGGGGAGCTGTTTTTT,CASSITGSTGELFF
15,TRBJ1-5,TRBV5-1,TRBD1,NA,TGCGCCAGCAGACAGGGGGCGACAAGCAATCAGCCCCAGCATTTT,CASRQGATSNQPQHF
15,TRBJ1-1,TRBV9,TRBD1,NA,TGTGCCAGCAGCGCAGGGACAGTGGATAGCGGTGAAGCTTTCTTT,CASSAGTVDSGEAFF
16,TRBJ1-1,TRBV10-3,TRBD1,once,TGTGCCATCAGTGCTACACGGGACAGGGGGAACACTGAAGCTTTCTTT,CAISATRDRGNTEAFF
12,TRBJ1-1,TRBV7-9,NA,NA,TGTGCCAGCAGCCGGGAGAACACTGAAGCTTTCTTT,CASSRENTEAFF
16,TRBJ2-5,TRBV9,NA,NA,TGTGCCAGCAGCGTAGGGGCAGGGGCGAATTGGGAGACCCAGTACTTC,CASSVGAGANWETQYF
14,TRBJ1-1,TRBV4-3,NA,NA,TGCGCCAGCAGCCAAGATCGACTGGGCACTGAAGCTTTCTTT,CASSQDRLGTEAFF
13,TRBJ1-6,TRBV6-5,NA,NA,TGTGCCAGCACAGGGCTCCGTTCGACACCCCTCCACTTT,CASTGLRSTPLHF
16,TRBJ2-7,TRBV14,NA,NA,TGTGCCAGCAGCCCATCGCCCGGTACGTACGCCTACGAGCAGTACTTC,CASSPSPGTYAYEQYF
13,TRBJ1-4,TRBV15,NA,NA,TGTGCCACCCGACAGTTTCCTAATGAAAAACTGTTTTTT,CATRQFPNEKLFF
15,TRBJ2-1,TRBV7-3,NA,NA,TGTGCCAGCAGCATCGACAGCGCCGCCTACAATGAGCAGTTCTTC,CASSIDSAAYNEQFF
14,TRBJ1-1,TRBV12-5,TRBD1,NA,TGTGCTAGTGGTTACGGGACAGGGACCACTGAAGCTTTCTTT,CASGYGTGTTEAFF
14,TRBJ1-3,TRBV19,TRBD1,NA,TGTGCCAGTAGGCCCAGGGGGGACGGAAACACCATATATTTT,CASRPRGDGNTIYF
15,TRBJ1-3,TRBV4-3,TRBD1,NA,TGCGCCAGCAGCCGCAGACAGGGGGTGGGAAACACCATATATTTT,CASSRRQGVGNTIYF
16,TRBJ1-2,TRBV3-1/TRBV3-2,TRBD1,NA,TGTGCCAGCAGCCAACAAACCGGACAGGGAGGTCATGGCTACACCTTC,CASSQQTGQGGHGYTF
15,TRBJ1-5,TRBV3-1/TRBV3-2,NA,NA,TGTGCCAGCAGCCTAAGGGGGGGCGCGGGTCAGCCCCAGCATTTT,CASSLRGGAGQPQHF
14,TRBJ2-7,TRBV5-1,NA,once,TGCGCCAGCAGCTTACAGGGATTTGTGGACGAGCAGTACTTC,CASSLQGFVDEQYF